This T cell receptor (beta chain) was retrieved from a study of blood T cell repertoires in COVID-19. Study summary: PBMCs, B-cell-depleted T cells, or T cells were the source of the cDNA or gDNA that made up the material.

The CDR3 has 16 amino acids. With 2 bases clipped from V and 1 base from J, the junction kept 7 bases outside the gene matches. Germline V gene lookup returns CDR1 MDHEN and CDR2 SYDVKM. Cohort allocation depended upon clinical history that participants reported. Only in-frame clones appear in the TCRdb table, and some are missing; sequencing was by immunoSEQ multiplex PCR. Of around 190,000 clones detected, around 90% appear once; the ten largest clones hold roughly 9%. The sequence was collected from a woman between 18 and 29 years old who had recovered from COVID-19. The source material was PBMCs or T cells enriched from blood (not recorded which). The rearrangement uses TRBV28 and TRBJ2-5; TRBD2 matches at 7 bases. The CDR3 DNA is TGTGCCAGCAGTTTAGCGGCTAGCGGTCCCCAAGAGACCCAGTACTTC. Translating it yields CASSLAASGPQETQYF.